The 30 T cell receptor beta chains below come from one sample, sequenced in a study of technical replicates of blood from a handful of donors. The repertoire was sequenced with immunoSEQ multiplex PCR; TCRdb's copy has only in-frame clones and lacks some. Among about 61,000 clones listed, less than 98% were seen once. The specimen was T cells isolated from PBMCs. Receptors were obtained from a human donor in good health.

The genes are TRBV19 and TRBJ2-7; 7 nucleotides match TRBD2. V dropped 3 bases and J dropped 3; count of bases not matched to a gene: 8. This CDR3 comprises 15 residues. Germline-derived CDR1 and CDR2 are LNHDA and SQIVND (reference sequence). CDR3 nucleotide sequence: TGTGCCAGTAGTATTCTTCGGGGGGTAAACTACGAGCAGTACTTC. Protein: CASSILRGVNYEQYF.

This clone occurred once. This chain joins TRBV29-1 and TRBJ2-1; 10 bases match TRBD2. Germline assignment: CDR1 SQVTM and CDR2 ANQGSEA. Trimming at V came to 4 bases and at J to 5 bases, leaving 5 bases not matched to a gene. This CDR3 comprises 14 residues. The CDR3 DNA is TGCAGCGTTGGATTACTAGCGGGGAACAATGAGCAGTTCTTC. Protein: CSVGLLAGNNEQFF.

This sequence joins TRBV7-9 and TRBJ1-1, with 10 bases identical to TRBD1. Per the germline V gene, CDR1 is SEHNR and CDR2 is FQNEAQ (reference sequence). V was clipped by 3 bases and J by 11 bases; unmatched bases: 6. The CDR3 runs to 13 residues. The CDR3 bases are TGTGCCAGCAGCTTCTTGCTGGACAGGGGGGCTTTCTTT. This gives the protein CASSFLLDRGAFF.

The CDR3: CASRLTEPSYEQYF. CDR3 in DNA: TGTGCCAGCAGATTGACAGAACCCTCCTACGAGCAGTACTTC. The chain links TRBV27 to TRBJ2-7, with a weak D call TRBD1 (5 bases). CDR1 and CDR2 from the germline V gene are MNHEY and SMNVEV (reference sequence). The CDR3 runs to 14 residues. V was trimmed by 6 bases and J by 0 bases, leaving 12 bases between them.

The chain links TRBV5-6 to TRBJ2-2; TRBD2 is a possible D gene (6 bases). CDR1 is SGHDT and CDR2 is YYEEEE in the germline V gene. The CDR3 extends over 17 amino acids. V gave up 0 bases and J gave up 5 bases, with 17 bases separating them. The CDR3 DNA is TGTGCCAGCAGCTTGGGTCGAGGCCTAGCGCAAACCGGGGAGCTGTTTTTT. Its protein product is CASSLGRGLAQTGELFF.

The chain links TRBV5-1 to TRBJ2-1, with 11 bases matching TRBD1. The CDR3 is 15 amino acids. Unmatched junction bases numbered 3, after V lost 2 bases and J lost 5 bases. From germline, CDR1 is SGHRS and CDR2 YFSETQ. The CDR3 loop is CASSLRDRGDNEQFF. The CDR3 DNA reads as TGCGCCAGCAGCTTACGGGACAGGGGGGACAATGAGCAGTTCTTC.

V and J are TRBV10-3 and TRBJ2-1, with 7 nucleotides matching TRBD1. Per the germline V gene, CDR1 is ENHRY and CDR2 is SYGVKD. With V trimmed by 10 bases and J by 4 bases, 13 bases remained unmatched. CDR3 size: 15 residues. This CDR3 reads CATYQGTDTYNEQFF. CDR3 bases: TGTGCCACCTACCAAGGGACAGATACGTACAATGAGCAGTTCTTC.

This sequence joins TRBV11-3 and TRBJ1-3, with D possibly being TRBD1 (6 bases). Between the trimmed V and J ends, which lost 4 bases and 8 bases, there was a span of 18 bases. Germline-derived CDR1 and CDR2 are SGHNT and YENEEA. The CDR3 length is 15 residues. CDR3 coding DNA: TGTGCCAGCAGCTCACCCAACAGGGAGCTGGACACCATATATTTT. Translated, it gives CASSSPNRELDTIYF.

This clone was recorded a few times. The genes are TRBV2 and TRBJ2-3; a possible D gene is TRBD1 (5 bases). Between the trimmed V and J ends, which lost 2 bases and 2 bases, there was a span of 11 bases. The germline V gene has CDR1 SNHLY and CDR2 FYNNEI. The CDR3 has 15 residues. This CDR3 reads CASSETGIDTDTQYF. CDR3 nucleotides: TGTGCCAGCAGTGAAACAGGCATCGACACAGATACGCAGTATTTT.

The gene calls are TRBV6-1 and TRBJ1-1; no clear D. V lost 4 bases and J lost 2, with 8 bases in between. The V gene's germline CDR1 is MNHNS and CDR2 SASEGT. The CDR3 sequence is 13 residues long. CDR3 nucleotides: TGTGCCAGCAGTGGACTATTAAACACTGAAGCTTTCTTT. As protein: CASSGLLNTEAFF.

This chain uses TRBV9 with TRBJ1-5; tentative D call: TRBD1 (5 bases). The CDR3 length is 15 residues. V was trimmed by 2 bases and J by 2 bases, leaving 11 bases between them. The germline V gene has CDR1 SGDLS and CDR2 YYNGEE. CDR3 protein: CASSVGGGGNQPQHF. The CDR3 nucleotides read TGTGCCAGCAGCGTGGGGGGAGGGGGCAATCAGCCCCAGCATTTT.

V is TRBV11-2 and J is TRBJ2-7; 12 nucleotides match TRBD2. The CDR3 runs to 17 residues. With V trimmed by 2 bases and J by 4 bases, 9 bases remained unmatched. Looked up from germline, CDR1 is SGHAT and CDR2 is FQNNGV. CDR3 in amino acids: CASSLRLAGVKIYEQYF. The CDR3 coding sequence is TGTGCCAGCAGCTTAAGACTAGCGGGAGTAAAAATATACGAGCAGTACTTC.

V and J are TRBV11-2 and TRBJ2-5, with 7 nucleotides matching TRBD2. V shed 4 bases, J shed 3 bases, and the junction held 2 bases outside the gene matches. The length of the CDR3 is 13 residues. Germline loops: CDR1 SGHAT, CDR2 FQNNGV. CDR3 DNA sequence: TGTGCCAGCAGCTGGGGGGGGGAAGAGACCCAGTACTTC. It specifies CASSWGGEETQYF. The variable domain in full, completed from reference TRBV11-2 and TRBJ2-5, reads EAGVAQSPRYKIIEKRQSVAFWCNPISGHATLYWYQQILGQGPKLLIQFQNNGVVDDSQLPKDRFSAERLKGVDSTLKIQPAKLEDSAVYLCASSWGGEETQYFGPGTRLLVL.

The CDR3 reads CASTRGQLDLYEQYF. CDR3 in DNA: TGTGCCAGCACCAGGGGACAGCTAGACCTCTACGAGCAGTACTTC. This chain joins TRBV11-3 and TRBJ2-7; 7 bases agree with TRBD1. This CDR3 is built from 15 residues. V lost 7 bases to trimming and J lost 3 bases; unmatched junction nucleotides: 12. CDR1 is SGHNT, CDR2 YENEEA, per germline.

J is TRBJ2-7 and V is TRBV7-2, with a weak D call TRBD1 (6 bases). The V end was cut by 2 bases, the J end by 2 bases, with 13 bases between. The CDR3 runs 15 residues. Germline loops: CDR1 SGHTA, CDR2 FQGNSA. For the CDR3, the DNA is TGTGCCAGCAGCTTAACACGGGCAGGGGCCTACGAGCAGTACTTC. Translation gives CASSLTRAGAYEQYF.

This chain joins TRBV7-2 and TRBJ2-2; 10 bases align to TRBD2. The CDR3 loop spans 17 amino acids. Germline V gene lookup returns CDR1 SGHTA and CDR2 FQGNSA. J lost 5 bases, V lost 4 bases, and 10 bases had no gene match. The CDR3 DNA follows: TGTGCCAGCAGCTGGAGCGGGGGGGTCCGAGGGACCGGGGAGCTGTTTTTT. This sequence encodes CASSWSGGVRGTGELFF.

This clone has just one count. In nucleotides, the CDR3 is TGTGCCAGCAGCTCCAACCGCATGGCAGAATTCTATGGCTACACCTTC. Protein: CASSSNRMAEFYGYTF. This chain connects TRBV9 to TRBJ1-2; no clear D gene. Trimming stripped 4 bases from V and 4 bases from J, with 20 bases between. Germline values: CDR1 SGDLS, CDR2 YYNGEE. This CDR3 is built from 16 residues. Combining the CDR3 with reference TRBV9 and TRBJ1-2 gives the whole variable domain DSGVTQTPKHLITATGQRVTLRCSPRSGDLSVYWYQQSLDQGLQFLIQYYNGEERAKGNILERFSAQQFPDLHSELNLSSLELGDSALYFCASSSNRMAEFYGYTFGSGTRLTVV.

The rearrangement links TRBV10-3 to TRBJ2-3; 10 bases map to TRBD2. The germline V gene encodes CDR1 ENHRY and CDR2 SYGVKD. There are 15 residues in the CDR3. Trimming at V came to 4 bases and at J to 1 base, leaving 2 bases not matched to a gene. The CDR3 loop reads CAISAGTSGTDTQYF. In DNA form, the CDR3 reads TGTGCCATCAGTGCCGGGACTAGCGGCACAGATACGCAGTATTTT.

The chain joins TRBV5-1 to TRBJ2-7; perhaps TRBD2 as D (6 bases). Per the germline V gene, CDR1 is SGHRS and CDR2 is YFSETQ. CDR3 length equals 13 residues. With 3 bases removed from V and 0 bases from J, the gap between germline ends came to 7 bases. CDR3 sequence reads: CASSWDFSYEQYF. CDR3 DNA sequence: TGCGCCAGCAGCTGGGACTTCTCCTACGAGCAGTACTTC. The full variable domain, completed using reference TRBV5-1 and TRBJ2-7, is KAGVTQTPRYLIKTRGQQVTLSCSPISGHRSVSWYQQTPGQGLQFLFEYFSETQRNKGNFPGRFSGRQFSNSRSEMNVSTLELGDSALYLCASSWDFSYEQYFGPGTRLTVT.

The rearrangement links TRBV4-2 to TRBJ1-5; D uncertain. CDR1 is LGHNA, CDR2 YNFKEQ, per germline. V was shortened by 0 bases and J by 6 bases, with 6 bases between the two germline ends. This CDR3 contains 13 residues. The CDR3 here is CASSQDIIQPQHF. The CDR3 DNA reads as TGTGCCAGCAGCCAAGATATAATTCAGCCCCAGCATTTT.

The CDR3 nucleotides are TGCAGTGCTAGAGGGGGGGGCGAGCAGTACTTC. It specifies CSARGGGEQYF. The rearrangement uses TRBV20-1 and TRBJ2-7; TRBD2 matches at 7 bases. Losses at the gene ends were 1 base for V and 6 bases for J; bases not matched to a gene: 0. The CDR3 sequence is 11 residues long. Per germline, CDR1 DFQATT and CDR2 SNEGSKA (reference sequence).

This chain uses TRBV11-3 with TRBJ2-7, with D tentatively TRBD2 (6 bases). Trimming shortened V by 4 bases and J by 1 base, and 11 bases separated the two germline ends. The germline V gene encodes CDR1 SGHNT and CDR2 YENEEA. This CDR3 comprises 14 residues. CDR3 nucleotides: TGTGCCAGCAGCTACCTCGGACTATCCTACGAGCAGTACTTC. Its translation is CASSYLGLSYEQYF. The variable domain in full, with the rest retrieved from reference TRBV11-3 and TRBJ2-7, is EAGVVQSPRYKIIEKKQPVAFWCNPISGHNTLYWYLQNLGQGPELLIRYENEEAVDDSQLPKDRFSAERLKGVDSTLKIQPAELGDSAVYLCASSYLGLSYEQYFGPGTRLTVT.

This rearrangement joins TRBV7-8 to TRBJ1-1, with TRBD1 matching over 7 bases. The CDR3 consists of 13 residues. The V gene's germline CDR1 is SGHVS and CDR2 FQNEAQ. J gave up 5 bases and V 3 bases, and 3 bases lay outside the gene matches. The CDR3: CASSLTGWTEAFF. The CDR3 DNA reads as TGTGCCAGCAGCTTGACAGGGTGGACTGAAGCTTTCTTT.

This clone was observed once. The chain carries TRBV28 and TRBJ2-3, with D tentatively TRBD2 (5 bases). The CDR3 totals 14 residues. With 4 bases removed from V and 3 bases from J, the gap between germline ends came to 11 bases. Germline CDR1 and CDR2: MDHEN and SYDVKM. CDR3 nucleotide sequence: TGTGCCAGCAGTTCGGGCGGGCCGACAGATACGCAGTATTTT. Translating it yields CASSSGGPTDTQYF.

The genes are TRBV19 and TRBJ1-5; 7 nucleotides align to TRBD1. Per the germline V gene, CDR1 is LNHDA and CDR2 is SQIVND (reference sequence). The CDR3 consists of 17 residues. V was clipped by 0 bases and J by 0 bases; unmatched bases: 5. This CDR3 is CASSIDRGLYSNQPQHF. DNA of the CDR3: TGTGCCAGTAGTATAGATAGGGGGCTGTATAGCAATCAGCCCCAGCATTTT. Full variable domain (rest looked up from reference TRBV19 and TRBJ1-5): DGGITQSPKYLFRKEGQNVTLSCEQNLNHDAMYWYRQDPGQGLRLIYYSQIVNDFQKGDIAEGYSVSREKKESFPLTVTSAQKNPTAFYLCASSIDRGLYSNQPQHFGDGTRLSIL.

This chain uses TRBV4-1 with TRBJ2-2; 7 positions match TRBD2. J gave up 5 bases and V 4 bases, and 10 bases lay outside the gene matches. CDR1 and CDR2 (germline): MGHRA, YSYEKL. The CDR3 sequence is 16 residues long. The CDR3 reads CASSPVTVGGTGELFF. As DNA, the CDR3 is TGCGCCAGCAGCCCCGTGACCGTGGGAGGGACCGGGGAGCTGTTTTTT.

The chain links TRBV4-1 to TRBJ2-7; TRBD1 matches 11 bases. The CDR3 loop spans 14 amino acids. CDR1 MGHRA and CDR2 YSYEKL come from the germline V gene. V lost 3 bases, J lost 6 bases, and 4 bases stayed unmatched. This CDR3 reads CASSQPGTGGEQYF. The CDR3 region has the DNA TGCGCCAGCAGCCAGCCCGGGACAGGGGGCGAGCAGTACTTC.

The chain combines TRBV6-5 with TRBJ1-1; D call uncertain. With 0 bases removed from V and 8 bases from J, the gap between germline ends came to 13 bases. Germline CDR1 MNHEY, CDR2 SVGAGI. The CDR3 is made up of 14 amino acids. The CDR3 loop reads CASSYSPRASEAFF. CDR3 in DNA: TGTGCCAGCAGTTACTCGCCTCGCGCTTCAGAAGCTTTCTTT.

This clone was recorded once. The rearrangement uses TRBV6-1 and TRBJ1-1; possible D gene TRBD1, 5 bases. The germline CDR1 and CDR2 sequences are MNHNS and SASEGT. Trimming took off 9 bases at V and 1 base at J, with 9 bases between the two ends. The CDR3 totals 12 residues. The CDR3 sequence: CASRQSNTEAFF. CDR3 DNA: TGTGCCAGTCGACAGTCGAACACTGAAGCTTTCTTT.

V and J are TRBV5-6 and TRBJ2-3; 13 bases fit TRBD2. Losses at the gene ends were 4 bases for V and 0 bases for J; bases not matched to a gene: 5. This CDR3 has 17 residues. Germline CDR1 is SGHDT and CDR2 is YYEEEE. DNA for the CDR3: TGTGCCAGCAGCACCGGGACTAGCGGGGAAAGCACAGATACGCAGTATTTT. Translating gives CASSTGTSGESTDTQYF.